This T cell receptor (beta chain) appears in the sequencing data of a study of blood T cell repertoires in COVID-19. Study summary: Acute-phase and convalescent COVID-19 samples originated in the United States, Italy and Spain. T cells, B-cell-depleted T cells, or PBMCs supplied cDNA or gDNA.

The method was immunoSEQ multiplex PCR; TCRdb's version includes in-frame clones alone and lacks a portion of them. The profile shows some 700,000 clones, 75% to 90% of them singletons. The clonotype was recovered from a woman younger than 30 with acute or convalescent COVID-19. The source material was peripheral blood.

CDR3 nucleotide sequence: TGTGCCAGCAGCCCGACAGCCTTCGGCACTGAAGCTTTCTTT. Its translation: CASSPTAFGTEAFF. The V gene is TRBV7-2, the J gene TRBJ1-1, with D maybe TRBD1 (5 bases). Germline-derived CDR1 and CDR2 are SGHTA and FQGNSA. The V end lost 5 bases, the J end lost 4 bases, and 14 bases lay between the germline ends. There are 14 residues in the CDR3. Drawing the rest from reference TRBV7-2 and TRBJ1-1, the complete variable domain is GAGVSQSPSNKVTEKGKDVELRCDPISGHTALYWYRQSLGQGLEFLIYFQGNSAPDKSGLPSDRFSAERTGGSVSTLTIQRTQQEDSAVYLCASSPTAFGTEAFFGQGTRLTVV.